This TCR beta chain was profiled in a study of early T cells in non-severe SARS-CoV-2 infection. Overall study: With bulk RNA from unsorted whole blood as input, sequencing yielded unpaired chains.

Unique molecular identifier tags were affixed to discrete cDNA molecules. TCRdb reprocessed the 5' RACE reads via MiXCR and lists one record per CDR3 protein. The sample contains approximately 32,000 distinct CDR3 sequences, almost 6% of which appear only once. This clonotype has just a few counts. The CDR3 runs to 15 residues. V lost 6 bases, J lost 6 bases, and 10 bases stayed unmatched. Germline V gives CDR1 ENHRY, CDR2 SYGVKD. The chain employs TRBV10-3 and TRBJ1-4, with 7 bases identical to TRBD1. The TCR originated in an adult who was a healthcare worker with PCR-confirmed SARS-CoV-2 infection or an uninfected control (not recorded which). What was sequenced was whole blood. The CDR3 sequence is CAIRPDRASDEKLFF. CDR3 in DNA: TGTGCCATCAGACCAGACAGGGCTTCAGATGAAAAACTGTTTTTT.